What follows are 22 T cell receptor beta chains derived from one specimen sequenced in a study of siplizumab effects on memory and regulatory T cells (dated 2019 in TCRdb). The receptor library was made with the immunoSEQ multiplex PCR assay. TCRdb stores this immuneACCESS table with in-frame sequences only. Part of the clones is absent; in the studies checked, under half of the shortfall reflects unresolved V genes, and no reason is known for the rest. A total of approximately 60,000 clones appear in this sample, 95% to 98% of them only once. Together, the top ten hold around 0.086% of the sample. The sample consisted of naive CD8+ T cells sorted from blood. What this sample's cell subset or site label stands for: unstimulated naive T cells. Receptors originate from a human donor in good health.

V is TRBV7-9 and J is TRBJ2-1; a possible D gene is TRBD1 (5 bases). Looked up from germline, CDR1 is SEHNR and CDR2 is FQNEAQ (reference sequence). Trimming pared 2 bases from V and 0 bases from J, leaving 14 bases between. The CDR3 length is 17 residues. CDR3 in amino acids: CASSLLPQGSSYNEQFF. CDR3 nucleotide sequence: TGTGCCAGCAGCTTATTGCCCCAGGGCAGCTCCTACAATGAGCAGTTCTTC.

This sequence joins TRBV6-1 and TRBJ2-3; 13 bases fit TRBD2. The CDR3 totals 14 residues. The trim removed 6 bases at V and 4 bases at J, leaving 1 base unmatched. Germline CDR1 is MNHNS and CDR2 is SASEGT. The CDR3 sequence is CASRGLAGPDTQYF. The CDR3 nucleotides read TGTGCCAGCAGGGGACTAGCGGGGCCAGATACGCAGTATTTT.

The genes are TRBV6-1 and TRBJ2-7; TRBD1 matches 9 bases. CDR3 size: 14 residues. V lost 5 bases and J lost 4; bases outside the gene matches: 6. CDR1 and CDR2 from the germline V gene are MNHNS and SASEGT. In DNA form, the CDR3 reads TGTGCCAGCAGTTCCCGGGACAGGGTTTACGAGCAGTACTTC. Amino acid sequence: CASSSRDRVYEQYF.

The rearrangement joins TRBV4-2 to TRBJ2-7; the match to TRBD2 covers 10 bases. The CDR3 runs 14 residues. The ends lost 3 bases at V and 6 bases at J; junction bases unmatched: 5. Germline loops: CDR1 LGHNA, CDR2 YNFKEQ. In DNA, the CDR3 is TGTGCCAGCAGCCAGAGCGGGGGGGCCGGCGAGCAGTACTTC. Translation gives CASSQSGGAGEQYF.

The chain combines TRBV5-4 with TRBJ2-5, with D unclear. With 4 bases removed from V and 4 bases from J, the gap between germline ends came to 17 bases. CDR3 length equals 15 residues. Germline V gene sequence: CDR1 SGHNT, CDR2 YYREEE (reference sequence). Here the CDR3 DNA reads TGTGCCAGCAGCCGAAATCCGGGCCCGGGAGAGACCCAGTACTTC. Amino acids: CASSRNPGPGETQYF.

The genes are TRBV27 and TRBJ2-3; D unresolved. The CDR3 totals 13 residues. Trimming took 2 bases from V and 0 from J, leaving 3 bases between them. In germline, CDR1 is MNHEY, CDR2 SMNVEV (reference sequence). The CDR3 sequence is CASSLVSTDTQYF. CDR3 nucleotide sequence: TGTGCCAGCAGTTTAGTTAGCACAGATACGCAGTATTTT.

V and J are TRBV4-1 and TRBJ2-7; TRBD2 matches at 7 bases. The CDR3 consists of 17 residues. The germline gives CDR1 MGHRA, CDR2 YSYEKL. Trimming took 4 bases from V and 1 from J; bases not matched to a gene: 13. The CDR3 region has the DNA TGCGCCAGCAGCCGACTAATCCGGGACTACCAGTCCTACGAGCAGTACTTC. As protein: CASSRLIRDYQSYEQYF.

V gene TRBV27 combines with J gene TRBJ2-1, with D tentatively TRBD1 or TRBD2 (5 bases each). Germline CDR1 reads MNHEY; CDR2 reads SMNVEV (reference sequence). Trimming left V 0 bases short and J 3 bases short, with 12 bases between. The CDR3 is 16 amino acids. CDR3 sequence reads: CASSLSGTTLYNEQFF. DNA of the CDR3: TGTGCCAGCAGTTTATCGGGGACCACCCTCTACAATGAGCAGTTCTTC.

The chain carries TRBV7-8 and TRBJ2-5; 8 positions match TRBD2. Losses at the gene ends were 5 bases for V and 5 bases for J; bases not matched to a gene: 10. CDR1 SGHVS and CDR2 FQNEAQ come from the germline V gene. The CDR3 is made up of 15 amino acids. The CDR3 loop is CASSPKTSEKETQYF. The CDR3 bases are TGTGCCAGCAGCCCAAAGACTAGCGAAAAGGAGACCCAGTACTTC.

The V call is TRBV4-1, the J call TRBJ1-1; 7 nucleotides align to TRBD1. Germline-derived CDR1 and CDR2 are MGHRA and YSYEKL. The V gene end was trimmed by 1 base and the J gene end by 3 bases; junction bases not matched to a gene: 5. CDR3 length: 15 residues. CDR3 protein: CASSQGQGVYTEAFF. Written as DNA, the CDR3 is TGCGCCAGCAGCCAAGGCCAGGGGGTATACACTGAAGCTTTCTTT.

This sequence joins TRBV4-3 and TRBJ2-7; the D call may be TRBD1 or TRBD2 (6 bases each). Germline-derived CDR1 and CDR2 are LGHNA and YSLEER. This CDR3 has 13 residues. Trimming left V 1 base short and J 7 bases short, with 11 bases between. The CDR3 bases are TGCGCCAGCAGCCAAGTGGAGGGGGGAGAGCAGTACTTC. Its protein is CASSQVEGGEQYF.

The V gene is TRBV5-6, the J gene TRBJ1-4; D is uncertain. Germline V CDR1 and CDR2: SGHDT, YYEEEE. CDR3 length equals 14 residues. The germline V and J ends were trimmed by 0 bases and 3 bases, with 6 bases remaining between them. CDR3 nucleotides: TGTGCCAGCAGCTTGGAGGGATCTAATGAAAAACTGTTTTTT. As protein: CASSLEGSNEKLFF.

The chain uses TRBV11-3 and TRBJ1-5; unclear D gene. Deletions cut 1 base from V and 0 bases from J, with 4 bases between. CDR1 is SGHNT and CDR2 is YENEEA in the germline V gene. The CDR3 runs to 14 residues. The CDR3 loop reads CASSLAGSNQPQHF. The DNA of the CDR3 is TGTGCCAGCAGCTTAGCGGGTAGCAATCAGCCCCAGCATTTT. Complete variable domain (other parts from reference TRBV11-3 and TRBJ1-5): EAGVVQSPRYKIIEKKQPVAFWCNPISGHNTLYWYLQNLGQGPELLIRYENEEAVDDSQLPKDRFSAERLKGVDSTLKIQPAELGDSAVYLCASSLAGSNQPQHFGDGTRLSIL.

V and J are TRBV27 and TRBJ1-1; the match to TRBD1 covers 9 bases. The CDR3 consists of 12 residues. CDR1 and CDR2 from the germline V gene are MNHEY and SMNVEV (reference sequence). The junction had 3 bases not matched to a gene; V was cut back by 8 bases and J by 5 bases. For the CDR3, the DNA is TGTGCCAGCCGACAGGGGGGGACTGAAGCTTTCTTT. This encodes CASRQGGTEAFF.

DNA of the CDR3: TGTGCCAGCAGCTTGATACAGGGAGCGGATTCACCCCTCCACTTT. Its translation: CASSLIQGADSPLHF. The rearrangement uses TRBV7-9 and TRBJ1-6; possible D gene TRBD1, 6 bases. Trimming cost V 3 bases and J 8 bases, with 14 bases left between them. CDR3 length equals 15 residues. Per germline, CDR1 SEHNR and CDR2 FQNEAQ (reference sequence). The entire variable domain, with the rest obtained from reference TRBV7-9 and TRBJ1-6, is as follows: DTGVSQNPRHKITKRGQNVTFRCDPISEHNRLYWYRQTLGQGPEFLTYFQNEAQLEKSRLLSDRFSAERPKGSFSTLEIQRTEQGDSAMYLCASSLIQGADSPLHFGNGTRLTVT.

This rearrangement joins TRBV5-3 to TRBJ1-1; D uncertain. TRBV5-3 is an ORF for which the function is uncertain. The CDR3 spans 12 residues. Trimming took off 6 bases at V and 5 bases at J, with 11 bases between the two ends. The CDR3: CARTACWTEAFF. The DNA for the CDR3 is TGTGCCAGAACGGCGTGTTGGACTGAAGCTTTCTTT.

J is TRBJ2-7 and V is TRBV4-1; TRBD2 agrees at 14 bases. This CDR3 is 15 amino acids long. V shed 4 bases and J 2 bases; nucleotides not matched to a gene: 1. Germline V CDR1 and CDR2: MGHRA, YSYEKL. This CDR3 is CASSLTSGGAYEQYF. As DNA, the CDR3 is TGCGCCAGCAGCCTGACTAGCGGGGGGGCCTACGAGCAGTACTTC.

This chain joins TRBV19 and TRBJ2-2; D ambiguous. This CDR3 comprises 19 residues. Germline assignment: CDR1 LNHDA and CDR2 SQIVND (reference sequence). V lost 2 bases and J 6 bases, leaving 25 bases between the germline ends. This chain's CDR3 is CASSIPKERSRRAAGELFF. CDR3 bases: TGTGCCAGTAGTATACCTAAAGAGCGCAGCCGAAGGGCGGCCGGGGAGCTGTTTTTT.

The gene calls are TRBV28 and TRBJ2-5; D is uncertain. Trimming stripped 5 bases from V and 1 base from J, with 11 bases between. The CDR3 is 14 amino acids. Germline values: CDR1 MDHEN, CDR2 SYDVKM. In nucleotides, the CDR3 is TGTGCCAGCAGTGACCCCGGCAGCCAAGAGACCCAGTACTTC. This gives the protein CASSDPGSQETQYF.

The J gene is TRBJ1-1, the V gene TRBV10-2; D remains ambiguous. The CDR3 runs 12 residues. Germline loops: CDR1 WSHSY, CDR2 SAAADI. V was cut by 0 bases and J by 9 bases, with 8 bases left in between. CDR3 in amino acids: CASSESPGKAFF. The CDR3 bases are TGCGCCAGCAGTGAGTCGCCGGGAAAAGCTTTCTTT.

This chain links TRBV23-1 with TRBJ2-3, with 7 bases aligning to TRBD2. TRBV23-1 is an open reading frame whose function is uncertain. This CDR3 has 17 residues. V trimming: 8 bases; J trimming: 0 bases; junction bases outside the gene matches: 14. The CDR3 region has the DNA TGCGCCAGCGGGGGGGAGATCAGTACCACTAGCACAGATACGCAGTATTTT. It specifies CASGGEISTTSTDTQYF.

The chain links TRBV18 to TRBJ2-1; D is perhaps TRBD2 (5 bases). V dropped 3 bases and J dropped 6 bases, with 9 bases sitting between them. Germline V gene sequence: CDR1 KGHSH, CDR2 LQKENI. The CDR3 covers 13 residues. The DNA for the CDR3 is TGTGCCAGCTCACCCACCGGGGTCAATGAGCAGTTCTTC. It yields the protein CASSPTGVNEQFF. Full variable domain (remainder filled in from reference TRBV18 and TRBJ2-1): NAGVMQNPRHLVRRRGQEARLRCSPMKGHSHVYWYRQLPEEGLKFMVYLQKENIIDESGMPKERFSAEFPKEGPSILRIQQVVRGDSAAYFCASSPTGVNEQFFGPGTRLTVL.